This T cell receptor beta chain was profiled in a study of spatial heterogeneity in lung cancer. Specified time point: sample taken at primary tumor resection. A total of around 76 untreated early-stage non-small cell lung cancer patients served as donors. Whole RNA, isolated from tumor, nontumor lung or frozen PBMC, was sequenced without prior sorting. TCRdb fed the 5' RACE reads into MiXCR, producing one record per CDR3 protein. This sample carries about 6,800 distinct CDR3 sequences, around 15% of them seen once, and the ten largest clones take around 9.8%. In this sample, this clonotype is medium-sized. The antigen remains unidentified. This beta chain appears as a stray read in a library generated for alpha chains; its size is not informative. General study points: The counts of expanded TCRs, ubiquitous and regional, tracked ubiquitous and regional nonsynonymous mutations, respectively. Counts of expanded alpha and beta TCRs within tumors tracked the tumor nonsynonymous mutation count. Alpha chains reached an estimated coverage of roughly 6.3% of tumor T cells, and beta chains roughly 13%.

Trimming took off 5 bases at V and 4 bases at J, with 11 bases between the two ends. The germline CDR1 and CDR2 sequences are MGHRA and YSYEKL. The CDR3 totals 14 residues. The TCR originated in a male donor with early-stage non-small cell lung cancer. The material was lung tumor tissue, obtained at surgery. The chain couples TRBV4-1 to TRBJ2-2; the D gene is possibly TRBD2 (6 bases). The CDR3 here is CASSGGMVTGELFF. CDR3 coding DNA: TGCGCCAGCAGCGGGGGGATGGTCACCGGGGAGCTGTTTTTT.